These T cell receptor beta chains were read from a single sample in a study of blood T cell repertoires in COVID-19. Profiled with immunoSEQ multiplex PCR; TCRdb holds only in-frame clones, not every one. The data show roughly 410,000 clones, more than 75% seen once. The sample was peripheral blood. The receptors here all came from a woman aged 60-75 years with COVID-19, enrolled during active disease. The CDR3 runs from the conserved cysteine through the conserved F or W. D genes are given only for firm matches. Some rows mark clone size as missing; the rest say once, few, many or name a class of expanded clone.

-,TRBV7-3,-,TRBJ2-1,CASSSRGASYNEQFF,TGTGCCAGCAGCTCCCGGGGGGCCTCCTACAATGAGCAGTTCTTC
-,TRBV2,TRBD2,TRBJ2-5,CASSSGLAYTQETQYF,TGTGCCAGCAGTAGCGGACTAGCCTATACACAAGAGACCCAGTACTTC
once,TRBV5-8,TRBD1,TRBJ1-1,CASSPTGVWFTEAFF,TGTGCCAGCAGCCCCACAGGGGTTTGGTTCACTGAAGCTTTCTTT
-,TRBV29-1,-,TRBJ2-1,CSVSGGLESDEQFF,TGCAGCGTTTCAGGGGGACTCGAATCAGATGAGCAGTTCTTC
-,TRBV5-1,TRBD2,TRBJ2-5,CASRIRTSGGETQYF,TGCGCCAGCAGGATCAGGACTAGCGGGGGGGAGACCCAGTACTTC
-,TRBV19,TRBD1,TRBJ2-1,CASSGQGTSYNEQFF,TGTGCCAGTAGTGGACAGGGAACGAGCTACAATGAGCAGTTCTTC
-,TRBV7-9,TRBD1,TRBJ2-7,CASSSSDQDRGKVYEQYF,TGTGCCAGCAGCTCCTCCGATCAGGACAGGGGGAAAGTCTACGAGCAGTACTTC
-,TRBV30,TRBD1,TRBJ1-2,CAWRPLDRNYGYTF,TGTGCCTGGAGACCACTGGACAGGAACTATGGCTACACCTTC
few,TRBV5-1,-,TRBJ2-2,CASSLAGGSNTGELFF,TGCGCCAGCAGCTTGGCTGGAGGGTCGAATACCGGGGAGCTGTTTTTT
-,TRBV7-8,TRBD1,TRBJ1-2,CASSPGQGAVGYGYTF,TGTGCCAGCAGTCCGGGACAGGGGGCGGTTGGCTATGGCTACACCTTC
-,TRBV5-1,-,TRBJ1-1,CASSGGLYNTEAFF,TGCGCCAGCAGCGGGGGACTCTATAACACTGAAGCTTTCTTT
once,TRBV2,TRBD2,TRBJ2-7,CASSAGLAGEYSYEQYF,TGTGCCAGCAGCGCGGGACTAGCGGGGGAATACTCCTACGAGCAGTACTTC
-,TRBV6-5,-,TRBJ1-2,CASSHQPPGRDGYTF,TGTGCCAGCAGCCACCAACCCCCCGGGAGGGATGGCTACACCTTC
-,TRBV4-1,-,TRBJ1-2,CASSQGGNYGYTF,TGCGCCAGCAGCCAAGGAGGGAACTATGGCTACACCTTC
-,TRBV2,TRBD2,TRBJ2-1,CASRGLAGLYNEQFF,TGTGCCAGCAGGGGACTAGCGGGGCTATACAATGAGCAGTTCTTC
few,TRBV18,TRBD1,TRBJ1-2,CASSPGTGNYGYTF,TGTGCCAGCTCACCAGGGACAGGAAACTATGGCTACACCTTC
-,TRBV6-5,-,TRBJ1-6,CASSLLLNSPLHF,TGTGCCAGCAGCCTGCTATTAAATTCACCCCTCCACTTT